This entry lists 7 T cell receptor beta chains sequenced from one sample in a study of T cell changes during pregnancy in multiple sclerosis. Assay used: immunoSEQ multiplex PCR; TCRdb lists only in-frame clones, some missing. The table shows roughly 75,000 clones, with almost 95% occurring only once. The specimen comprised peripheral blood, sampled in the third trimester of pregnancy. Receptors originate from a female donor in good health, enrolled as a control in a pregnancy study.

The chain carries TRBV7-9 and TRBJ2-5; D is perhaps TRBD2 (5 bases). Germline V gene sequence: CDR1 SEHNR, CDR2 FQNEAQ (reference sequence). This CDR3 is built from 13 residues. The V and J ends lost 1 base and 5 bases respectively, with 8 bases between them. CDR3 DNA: TGTGCCAGCAGCTTAGATACGGGGGAGACCCAGTACTTC. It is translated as CASSLDTGETQYF.

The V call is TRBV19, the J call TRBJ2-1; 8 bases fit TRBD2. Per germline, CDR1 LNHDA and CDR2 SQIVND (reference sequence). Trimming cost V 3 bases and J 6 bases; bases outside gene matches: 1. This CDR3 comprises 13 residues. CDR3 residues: CASSMAGGNEQFF. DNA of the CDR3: TGTGCCAGTAGTATGGCGGGGGGCAATGAGCAGTTCTTC.

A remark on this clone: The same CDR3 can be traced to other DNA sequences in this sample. CDR3 sequence (DNA): TGTGCCAGCAGCTTAGGCCCAGGCTTTAATCAGCCCCAGCATTTT. Protein product: CASSLGPGFNQPQHF. This sequence joins TRBV7-9 and TRBJ1-5; no clear D gene. Germline CDR1 is SEHNR and CDR2 is FQNEAQ (reference sequence). V lost 1 base and J lost 4, with 11 bases in between. This CDR3 is 15 amino acids long.

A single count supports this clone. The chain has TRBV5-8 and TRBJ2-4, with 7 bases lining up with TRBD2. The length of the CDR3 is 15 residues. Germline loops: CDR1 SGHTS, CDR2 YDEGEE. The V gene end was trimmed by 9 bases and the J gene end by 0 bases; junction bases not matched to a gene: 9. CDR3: CATQGGSSAKNIQYF. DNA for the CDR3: TGTGCCACCCAGGGCGGGAGCTCAGCCAAAAACATTCAGTACTTC.

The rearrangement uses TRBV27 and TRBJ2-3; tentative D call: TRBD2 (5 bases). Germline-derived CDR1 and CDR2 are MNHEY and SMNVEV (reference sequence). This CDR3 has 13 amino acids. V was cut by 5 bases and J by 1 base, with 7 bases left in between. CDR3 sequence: CASSHGGTDTQYF. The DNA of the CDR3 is TGTGCCAGCAGTCACGGGGGCACAGATACGCAGTATTTT.

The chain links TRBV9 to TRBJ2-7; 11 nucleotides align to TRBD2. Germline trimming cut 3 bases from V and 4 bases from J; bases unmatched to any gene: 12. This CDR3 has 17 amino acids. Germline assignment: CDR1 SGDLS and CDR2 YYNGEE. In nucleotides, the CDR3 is TGTGCCAGCAGCGCGGGTCTAGCGGGAGGACTTCCTTACGAGCAGTACTTC. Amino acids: CASSAGLAGGLPYEQYF.

This CDR3 is CASSLAPGRDTEAFF. The CDR3 DNA follows: TGTGCCAGCAGCTTGGCCCCAGGGAGGGACACTGAAGCTTTCTTT. J is TRBJ1-1 and V is TRBV5-6, with D possibly matching TRBD1 (5 bases). V was trimmed by 0 bases and J by 3 bases, leaving 12 bases between them. The CDR3 is made up of 15 amino acids. CDR1 and CDR2 (germline): SGHDT, YYEEEE.